The following is a T cell receptor (beta chain) sequence with its context. The sample originates from a study of blood T cell repertoires in COVID-19. Study-wide context: In each case, the material was cDNA or gDNA derived from T cells, B-cell-depleted T cells, or PBMCs.

In the original analysis: Counts of nucleated cells, estimated from reference gene primer amplification, were obtained. TCRdb's copy holds only in-frame clones and misses some; the assay was immunoSEQ multiplex PCR. D and trimming were read from the DNA, whereas the V and J calls and clone size are those reported in that table. This table holds more than 200,000 clones, roughly 82% found once. CDR3 length: 15 amino acids. Per germline, CDR1 MNHEY and CDR2 SMNVEV (reference sequence). Trimming took 7 bases from V and 5 from J, leaving 18 bases between them. Sample: peripheral blood. This sequence was found in a woman aged 80 or over with active or convalescent COVID-19. The chain couples TRBV27 to TRBJ2-1; the D gene is possibly TRBD1 (6 bases). The CDR3 loop is CASKLRDTSHNEQFF. Here the CDR3 DNA reads TGTGCCAGCAAACTCCGGGACACCTCTCACAATGAGCAGTTCTTC.